This T cell receptor beta chain emerged from a study of high-grade serous ovarian cancer treatment subgroups. Across the study: Each sample yielded on average around 7,300 unique TCR beta rearrangements from around 14,000 reads. Whole-study findings and limits: Bulk tumor TCR sequencing gave no spatial information.

Comments on this clone: Antigen: not known.

This CDR3 has 15 amino acids. CDR1 and CDR2 (germline): SGHNT, YENEEA. The V gene lost 5 bases and the J gene lost 6 bases, with 20 bases spanning the gap. Tumor samples were obtained before definitive surgery or chemotherapy. The assay was immunoSEQ multiplex PCR, and TCRdb's table has in-frame clones only and misses some. This sample has about 16,000 clones; around 73% occur once, and the top ten carry around 4.8%. This rearrangement joins TRBV11-3 to TRBJ2-7; D is perhaps TRBD1 (6 bases). Sequences were obtained from tumor tissue. This TCR came from a human donor with high-grade serous ovarian cancer. As DNA, the CDR3 is TGTGCCAGCAGCGAAAAATACAGGGAAGGTTGCGAGCAGTACTTC. As protein: CASSEKYREGCEQYF.